This T cell receptor beta chain was sequenced for a study of cytomegalovirus exposure and HLA in healthy donors. Regarding this clone: No antigen is known for it.

PCR amplification relied on 60 Vbeta primers (plus 13 Jbeta primers). The table came from immunoSEQ multiplex PCR; TCRdb's copy has only in-frame clones and leaves some out. The data show 95,000 to 150,000 clones, around 80% seen once. General study points: HLA alleles were associated with 18,000 or so TCR beta sequences in a later analysis at 0.05 false discovery rate. HLA restriction was apparent for most CMV-associated TCR beta chains in a later analysis. About 180 TCR beta chains were listed as cytomegalovirus-associated.

There are 15 residues in the CDR3. The V end was cut by 6 bases, the J end by 3 bases, with 15 bases between. Germline CDR1 and CDR2: MNHEY and SMNVEV (reference sequence). This chain links TRBV27 with TRBJ2-1; a possible D gene is TRBD1 (6 bases). What was sequenced was PBMCs. This TCR was recovered from a man aged 30-40 years in good health and CMV-seronegative. The CDR3: CASRMTQGVYNEQFF. Written as DNA, the CDR3 is TGTGCCAGCAGGATGACACAGGGAGTCTACAATGAGCAGTTCTTC.